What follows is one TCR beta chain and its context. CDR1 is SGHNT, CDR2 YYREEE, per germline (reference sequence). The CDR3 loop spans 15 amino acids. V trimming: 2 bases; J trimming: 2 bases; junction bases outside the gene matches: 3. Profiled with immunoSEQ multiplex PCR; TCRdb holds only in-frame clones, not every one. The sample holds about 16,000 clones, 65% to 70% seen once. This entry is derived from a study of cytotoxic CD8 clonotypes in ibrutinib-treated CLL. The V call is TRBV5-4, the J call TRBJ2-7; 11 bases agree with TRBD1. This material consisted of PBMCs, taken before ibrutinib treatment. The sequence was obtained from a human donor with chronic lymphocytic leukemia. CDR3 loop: CASSFTGQGAYEQYF. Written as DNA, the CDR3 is TGTGCCAGCAGCTTTACGGGACAGGGGGCCTACGAGCAGTACTTC.